This T cell receptor (beta chain) stems from a study of blood T cells in healthy people across ages. Study-level findings and limits: TCR beta diversity per million T cells fell roughly linearly with age.

Combining a sample-barcoded 5' primer with a J-beta primer mix, a second PCR ran for about 7 to 12 cycles. Each cDNA molecule was tagged by a template-switch adaptor that had 12 random nucleotides. Researchers report that each sample yielded at least 2.5 million CDR3-containing paired-end reads. TCRdb itself ran the 5' RACE reads through MiXCR, one entry per CDR3 protein. The sample records some 1.1 million distinct CDR3 sequences, 35% to 45% being singletons. The study drew donors from healthy Caucasian individuals in Russia aged about 6 to 90. Remarks on this clonotype: Antigen specificity is unknown.

The CDR3 contains 16 residues. V was shortened by 4 bases and J by 6 bases, with 16 bases between the two germline ends. CDR1 is LGHDT and CDR2 is YNNKEL in the germline V gene (reference sequence). This sequence was found in a young man in good health. The sample comprised blood. The chain combines TRBV3-1 with TRBJ1-6; D remains unclear. CDR3 in amino acids: CASSPYTATSNSPLHF. CDR3 DNA sequence: TGTGCCAGCAGCCCGTACACGGCCACTTCTAATTCACCCCTCCACTTT.